These 20 T cell receptor beta chains came from one sample sequenced in a study of control samples from healthy donors and cancer patients. Repertoires were generated with immunoSEQ multiplex PCR, while TCRdb's copy carries only in-frame clones and drops some. The sample carries about 40,000 clones, more than 70% recorded once. Sample: PBMCs. All receptors come from a woman aged 55-69 years with lung cancer.

The chain carries TRBV7-9 and TRBJ2-1; 7 bases agree with TRBD1. This CDR3 region has 14 residues. Germline V gene data show CDR1 as SEHNR and CDR2 as FQNEAQ (reference sequence). With 7 bases clipped from V and 3 bases from J, the junction kept 6 bases outside the gene matches. The CDR3 DNA follows: TGTGCCAGCAACCGACCAGGGGGCTACAATGAGCAGTTCTTC. This codes for CASNRPGGYNEQFF.

This clone was counted only a few times. The rearrangement uses TRBV18 and TRBJ2-6; no definite D call. Trimming pared 5 bases from V and 1 base from J, leaving 3 bases between. The CDR3 runs 13 residues. The germline gives CDR1 KGHSH, CDR2 LQKENI. CDR3 sequence: CASSSSGANVLTF. CDR3 bases: TGTGCCAGCTCAAGTTCTGGGGCCAACGTCCTGACTTTC.

In DNA form, the CDR3 reads TGCGCCAGCAGCCAGGGTAGCGGGAGGGCGAACAATGAGCAGTTCTTC. Translating it yields CASSQGSGRANNEQFF. J is TRBJ2-1 and V is TRBV4-3; 11 bases fit TRBD2. After removal of 3 bases from V and 5 bases from J, the junction contained 6 bases not matched to a gene. CDR1 is LGHNA and CDR2 is YSLEER in the germline V gene. The CDR3 is 16 residues long.

The genes are TRBV6-5 and TRBJ2-3; 7 bases fit TRBD2. Germline CDR1 MNHEY, CDR2 SVGAGI. The ends lost 7 bases at V and 0 bases at J; junction bases unmatched: 7. The CDR3 consists of 15 residues. The CDR3 loop reads CASTPSGTSTDTQYF. The CDR3 bases are TGTGCCAGCACCCCAAGCGGGACTAGCACAGATACGCAGTATTTT.

The gene calls are TRBV14 and TRBJ2-7, with D possibly TRBD1 on 7 matching bases. Germline V gives CDR1 SGHDN, CDR2 FVKESK. Between the trimmed V and J ends, which lost 5 bases and 2 bases, there was a span of 13 bases. This CDR3 has 14 amino acids. The CDR3 protein is CASSNQGGTYEQYF. The DNA for the CDR3 is TGTGCCAGCAGCAATCAGGGGGGAACCTACGAGCAGTACTTC.

CDR3 amino acids: CASSHPGLGYNEQFF. The DNA of the CDR3 is TGCGCCAGCAGCCATCCGGGACTAGGATACAATGAGCAGTTCTTC. The rearrangement uses TRBV4-1 and TRBJ2-1, with 8 bases fitting TRBD2. The V gene end was trimmed by 3 bases and the J gene end by 4 bases; junction bases not matched to a gene: 5. Germline V lookup: CDR1 MGHRA, CDR2 YSYEKL. This CDR3 has 15 amino acids.

This clone has just a few counts. The chain uses TRBV5-1 and TRBJ1-4; no firm D call. Germline CDR1 SGHRS, CDR2 YFSETQ. The CDR3 consists of 14 residues. The V end was cut by 0 bases, the J end by 5 bases, with 8 bases between. CDR3 region: CASSLGRGNEKLFF. The CDR3 DNA is TGCGCCAGCAGCTTGGGGAGAGGAAATGAAAAACTGTTTTTT.

The chain recombines TRBV3-1 (or the pseudogene TRBV3-2) with TRBJ2-5; D is unclear. CDR1 is LGHDT, CDR2 YNNKEL, per germline (reference sequence). The CDR3 loop spans 14 amino acids. V gave up 5 bases and J gave up 5 bases, with 15 bases separating them. The CDR3 sequence: CASSKGWGRETQYF. The CDR3 DNA is TGTGCCAGCAGCAAAGGCTGGGGTCGGGAGACCCAGTACTTC.

The V and J genes are TRBV6-6 and TRBJ2-2; no clear D. The CDR3 runs to 16 residues. Trimming removed 5 bases from V and 0 bases from J, with 13 bases in between. Germline V gene lookup returns CDR1 MNHNY and CDR2 SVGAGI (reference sequence). CDR3 in DNA: TGTGCCAGCAGTGCTTTCGCGGAGACGAACACCGGGGAGCTGTTTTTT. This translates into CASSAFAETNTGELFF.

This clone was found once. As DNA, the CDR3 is TGCGCCAGCAGCTTGGGGGGCACAGATACGCAGTATTTT. Protein product: CASSLGGTDTQYF. This chain connects TRBV5-1 to TRBJ2-3; D unresolved. The CDR3 consists of 13 residues. Trimming removed 0 bases at V and 1 base at J, with 3 bases between. The germline CDR1 and CDR2 sequences are SGHRS and YFSETQ.

This chain links TRBV7-9 with TRBJ1-4; 7 bases align to TRBD1. Germline V gene data show CDR1 as SEHNR and CDR2 as FQNEAQ (reference sequence). There are 14 residues in the CDR3. Trimming at V came to 1 base and at J to 7 bases, leaving 3 bases not matched to a gene. CDR3 nucleotide sequence: TGTGCCAGCAGCTTAGGACAGGGAGGTGAAAAACTGTTTTTT. This gives the protein CASSLGQGGEKLFF.

The chain has TRBV6-6 and TRBJ2-7; possible D gene TRBD2, 6 bases. The CDR3 extends over 14 amino acids. Deletions cut 4 bases from V and 6 bases from J, with 16 bases between. Germline V gene data show CDR1 as MNHNY and CDR2 as SVGAGI (reference sequence). In DNA, the CDR3 is TGTGCCAGCAGTTCTGGACTCGCGGGGCTCGAGCAGTACTTC. Translation: CASSSGLAGLEQYF.

The V gene is TRBV2, the J gene TRBJ2-7, with D uncertain. The V end was cut by 3 bases, the J end by 0 bases, with 6 bases between. Germline CDR1 reads SNHLY; CDR2 reads FYNNEI. CDR3 size: 13 residues. The CDR3, as DNA: TGTGCCAGCAGTGAGACTGGCTCCTACGAGCAGTACTTC. It yields the protein CASSETGSYEQYF. The whole variable domain, filled in from reference TRBV2 and TRBJ2-7, reads EPEVTQTPSHQVTQMGQEVILRCVPISNHLYFYWYRQILGQKVEFLVSFYNNEISEKSEIFDDQFSVERPDGSNFTLKIRSTKLEDSAMYFCASSETGSYEQYFGPGTRLTVT.

The chain has TRBV7-9 and TRBJ2-5, with D possibly matching TRBD1 (6 bases). The germline CDR1 and CDR2 sequences are SEHNR and FQNEAQ (reference sequence). Deletions cut 3 bases from V and 4 bases from J, with 18 bases between. The CDR3 consists of 16 residues. In DNA, the CDR3 is TGTGCCAGCAGCTTGGGGACAAGCCCAAGGGGAGAGACCCAGTACTTC. Translated: CASSLGTSPRGETQYF.

The chain recombines TRBV30 with TRBJ2-5, with TRBD2 identical over 12 bases. Per germline, CDR1 GTSNPN and CDR2 SVGIG (reference sequence). The CDR3 extends over 14 amino acids. V was clipped by 2 bases and J by 5 bases; unmatched bases: 3. Here the CDR3 DNA reads TGTGCCTGGAGTCGGACTAGCGGGATGGAGACCCAGTACTTC. This codes for CAWSRTSGMETQYF.

The chain is built from TRBV5-4 and TRBJ2-7; TRBD2 matches at 14 bases. The CDR3 runs to 17 residues. The J segment lost 4 bases and the V segment lost 4 bases, leaving 10 bases of the junction unmatched. Germline loops: CDR1 SGHNT, CDR2 YYREEE (reference sequence). The CDR3 protein is CASSRGLAGDRAYEQYF. Written as DNA, the CDR3 is TGTGCCAGCAGCCGGGGACTAGCGGGAGATCGGGCGTACGAGCAGTACTTC.

The CDR3 spells CASKKLAGFNTGELFF. CDR3 in DNA: TGTGCCAGTAAAAAACTAGCGGGATTTAACACCGGGGAGCTGTTTTTT. This chain uses TRBV19 with TRBJ2-2; 10 bases fit TRBD2. The CDR3 runs to 16 residues. The V gene end was trimmed by 7 bases and the J gene end by 2 bases; junction bases not matched to a gene: 7. CDR1 is LNHDA, CDR2 SQIVND, per germline (reference sequence).

The chain carries TRBV3-1 (or the pseudogene TRBV3-2) and TRBJ2-1, with D perhaps given as TRBD1 or TRBD2 (5 bases each). V dropped 1 base and J dropped 4 bases, with 8 bases sitting between them. Germline V gene lookup returns CDR1 LGHDT and CDR2 YNNKEL (reference sequence). This CDR3 is built from 14 residues. The CDR3 protein is CASSQGDQYNEQFF. DNA for the CDR3: TGTGCCAGCAGCCAAGGGGACCAATACAATGAGCAGTTCTTC.

The genes are TRBV5-1 and TRBJ2-1; D is possibly TRBD2 (6 bases). Germline lookup yields CDR1 SGHRS and CDR2 YFSETQ. V was cut by 1 base and J by 1 base, with 12 bases left in between. This CDR3 has 16 amino acids. The DNA for the CDR3 is TGCGCCAGCAGCTTGTTTAGCGGAGCATCCTACAATGAGCAGTTCTTC. Translated: CASSLFSGASYNEQFF.

The CDR3: CASSPRRGNQPQHF. CDR3 DNA sequence: TGTGCCAGCTCACCACGCAGGGGCAATCAGCCCCAGCATTTT. The chain couples TRBV18 to TRBJ1-5; D is possibly TRBD1 (5 bases). This CDR3 region has 14 residues. CDR1 and CDR2 (germline): KGHSH, LQKENI. Trimming removed 1 base at V and 2 bases at J, with 6 bases between.